This record concerns one T cell receptor beta chain sequence. What it binds is unknown. Measured with immunoSEQ multiplex PCR; TCRdb has only the in-frame clones, and not every one. The sample has 140,000 to 150,000 clones, about 90% seen once. The data belong to a study of T cell responses to AZD1222 COVID-19 vaccine. Findings of the study overall: Among spike-specific TCRs, nearly half reportedly target unmutated variant regions. There were mostly white British donors and more females than males, and clonal diversity was possibly underestimated. CD4 TCRs associated with vaccination spanned spike, dominating at 160-218 and 743-854.

Trimming left V 4 bases short and J 4 bases short, with 18 bases between. The CDR3 is made up of 15 amino acids. Germline assignment: CDR1 SGHKS and CDR2 YYEKEE (reference sequence). The source is an adult who received the MenACWY meningococcal vaccine as a control. The genes are TRBV5-5 and TRBJ2-7, with TRBD1 as a possible D gene (7 bases). This specimen consisted of peripheral blood, obtained 28 days after the second dose of the MenACWY control vaccine. This chain's CDR3 is CASSRDSGGIYEQYF. The CDR3 DNA sequence: TGTGCCAGCAGCAGGGACTCAGGGGGGATATACGAGCAGTACTTC.